This T cell receptor beta chain was obtained from a study of CD8+CD57+ T cells in acquired aplastic anemia. Study details: Sorted CD4+ plus CD8+ cells gave DNA averaging roughly 2.9 ug.

The germline CDR1 and CDR2 sequences are SEHNR and FQNEAQ (reference sequence). V was cut by 10 bases and J by 5 bases, with 11 bases left in between. CDR3 length: 11 amino acids. Findings and caveats of the study: There were roughly 28 CD8+ CDR3 sequences that occurred in both patients and controls. Patients did not significantly differ from controls in CD8+ Simpson's diversity.

On this clonotype itself: Its specificity is not known.

Whoever was chosen for sequencing had shown CD8+CD57+ cell expansion by flow cytometry. Each of the patients presented with severe acquired aplastic anemia. TCR beta VDJ combinations and CDR3 sequences were profiled from genomic DNA. TCRdb analysed the reads with MiXCR anew, one entry per CDR3 protein. Of approximately 57,000 distinct CDR3 sequences listed, around 57% were seen once; the top ten hold around 17%. The receptor comes from a human donor with aplastic anemia. The sequencing sample was made of sorted CD4+, CD8+, or CD8+CD57+ T cells (not recorded which) from PBMCs. V and J are TRBV7-9 and TRBJ2-5; a possible D gene is TRBD2 (5 bases). The CDR3 reads CATGVRETQYF. The CDR3 DNA reads as TGTGCCACCGGGGTCCGGGAGACCCAGTACTTC.